The present TCR beta chain was sequenced within a study of Tregs in tolerant kidney transplant recipients. Findings of the study overall: Tregs expanded with activated donor B cells seemed most donor-specific. Nucleotide sequences could not be compared across some patients' samples due to primer changes.

The junction had 18 bases not matched to a gene; V was cut back by 4 bases and J by 6 bases. The CDR3 runs to 17 residues. Per germline, CDR1 SGHNT and CDR2 YYREEE (reference sequence). Concerning this clone: Its specificity is not known.

Here immunoSEQ multiplex PCR was the method, and the copy in TCRdb shows in-frame clones only, minus some. The table lists some 62,000 clones, 98% of them singletons. The J gene is TRBJ2-7, the V gene TRBV5-4; 8 bases map to TRBD1. Material: Tregs from blood, obtained before the transplant. The TCR was taken from a human donor who received a combined kidney and bone marrow transplant. CDR3 amino acids: CASSPIARQGNFLEQYF. The CDR3 nucleotides are TGTGCCAGCAGCCCTATAGCCCGACAGGGGAACTTTCTCGAGCAGTACTTC.